This is a list of T cell receptor beta chains from one sample in a study of cytomegalovirus exposure and HLA in healthy donors. Only in-frame clones appear in the TCRdb table, and some are missing; sequencing was by immunoSEQ multiplex PCR. The sample lists approximately 120,000 clones; around three quarters were seen once. The sample consisted of PBMCs. Receptors were obtained from a middle-aged man in good health and CMV-seronegative. The CDR3 runs from the conserved cysteine through the conserved F or W. The D gene is left open where the match is weak.

v_call d_call cdr3_aa
TRBV5-6 NA CASRSRDSNQPQHF
TRBV5-8 TRBD1 CAGWGQSYEQYF
TRBV7-2 NA CASTLAGGKPQHF
TRBV7-2 NA CASSFSGGHSQPQHF
TRBV4-1 NA CASSQETSYSPLHF
TRBV19 TRBD1 CASSIDHGQGWNEQYF
TRBV5-1 NA CASSLAPQGPNTEAFF
TRBV7-9 NA CASSPGVSYEQYF
TRBV6-4 NA CASSDSWNTEAFF
TRBV7-8 NA CASSLYRDRTGELFF
TRBV6-4 TRBD1 CASSVDTGQGAAAFF
TRBV4-2 TRBD1 CASSRGSTRGLNTGELFF
TRBV4-3 NA CASSQGRDTHYEQYF
TRBV11-2 NA CASSLERGSVWETQYF
TRBV5-4 TRBD1 CASSLDRGHRETQYF
TRBV19 NA CASKGGANRALNTGELFF
TRBV11-2 NA CASSSTGKGQPQHF
TRBV18 NA CASSPFPGEYNEQFF
TRBV13 NA CASSLVGGGFGGYTF
TRBV21-1 NA CASRPLTRYGYTF
TRBV21-1 NA CASSKVRRSRTDTQYF
TRBV28 NA CASRPHRQGMHEQYF
TRBV19 NA CASTSGHRANQPQHF
TRBV6-6 NA CASKIWAPFLWTFF
TRBV7-8 TRBD1 CASSEQGINQPQHF
TRBV7-9 TRBD2 CASSSSSGGAYEQFF
TRBV9 NA CASSVEVEQGAFNYGYTF
TRBV4-3 TRBD1 CASSQDMTGTYGYTF